The source of this T cell receptor beta chain is a study of T cell responses to AZD1222 COVID-19 vaccine. The germline V and J ends were trimmed by 0 bases and 7 bases, with 10 bases remaining between them. The CDR3 is 14 amino acids. Per the germline V gene, CDR1 is MNHEY and CDR2 is SVGAGI. Repertoires were generated with immunoSEQ multiplex PCR, while TCRdb's copy carries only in-frame clones and drops some. This table has more than 100,000 clones, about 90% appearing once. This clone appeared a single time. V is TRBV6-5 and J is TRBJ1-5; D gene unclear. The sample consisted of peripheral blood, taken on day 0 of AZD1222 vaccination. This receptor was obtained from an adult in good health. As DNA, the CDR3 is TGTGCCAGCAGTTACTCGATTGGGAGACAGCCCCAGCATTTT. This translates into CASSYSIGRQPQHF.